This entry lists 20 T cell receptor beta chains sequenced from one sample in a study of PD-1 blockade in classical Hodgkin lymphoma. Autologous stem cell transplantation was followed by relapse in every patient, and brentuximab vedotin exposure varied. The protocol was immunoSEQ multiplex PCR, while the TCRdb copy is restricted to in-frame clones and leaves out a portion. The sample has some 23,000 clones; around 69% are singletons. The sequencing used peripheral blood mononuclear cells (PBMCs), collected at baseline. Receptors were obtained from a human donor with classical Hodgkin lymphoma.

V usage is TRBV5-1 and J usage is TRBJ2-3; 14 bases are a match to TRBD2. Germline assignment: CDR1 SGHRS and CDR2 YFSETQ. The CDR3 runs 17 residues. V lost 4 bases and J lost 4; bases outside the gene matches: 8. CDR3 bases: TGCGCCAGCAGCCCGGGACTAGCGGGGGCACGAGCAGATACGCAGTATTTT. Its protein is CASSPGLAGARADTQYF. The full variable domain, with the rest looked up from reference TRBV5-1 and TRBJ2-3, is KAGVTQTPRYLIKTRGQQVTLSCSPISGHRSVSWYQQTPGQGLQFLFEYFSETQRNKGNFPGRFSGRQFSNSRSEMNVSTLELGDSALYLCASSPGLAGARADTQYFGPGTRLTVL.

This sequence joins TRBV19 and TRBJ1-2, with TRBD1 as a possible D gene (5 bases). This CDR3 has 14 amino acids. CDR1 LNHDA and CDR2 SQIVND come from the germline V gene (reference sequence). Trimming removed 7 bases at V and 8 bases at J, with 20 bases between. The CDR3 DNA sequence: TGTGCCAGTACCCCGGGGGTGCGGGTCGGCGGCTACACCTTC. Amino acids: CASTPGVRVGGYTF.

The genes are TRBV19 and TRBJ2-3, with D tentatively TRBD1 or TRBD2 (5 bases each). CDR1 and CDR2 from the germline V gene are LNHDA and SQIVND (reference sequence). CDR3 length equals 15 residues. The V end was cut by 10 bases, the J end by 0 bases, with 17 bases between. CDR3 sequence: CATASPGPSTDTQYF. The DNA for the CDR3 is TGTGCCACCGCCTCGCCGGGACCTAGCACAGATACGCAGTATTTT.

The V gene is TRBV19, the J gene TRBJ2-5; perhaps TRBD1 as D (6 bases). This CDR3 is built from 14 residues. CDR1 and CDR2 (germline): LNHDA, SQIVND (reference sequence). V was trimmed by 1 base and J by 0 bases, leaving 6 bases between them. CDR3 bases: TGTGCCAGTAGTATAGGGGACAACCAAGAGACCCAGTACTTC. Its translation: CASSIGDNQETQYF.

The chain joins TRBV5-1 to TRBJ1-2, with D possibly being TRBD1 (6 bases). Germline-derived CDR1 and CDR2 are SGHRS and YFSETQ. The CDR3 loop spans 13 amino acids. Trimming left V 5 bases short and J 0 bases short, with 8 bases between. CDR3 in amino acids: CASRNRANYGYTF. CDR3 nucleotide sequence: TGCGCCAGCAGGAACAGGGCTAACTATGGCTACACCTTC.

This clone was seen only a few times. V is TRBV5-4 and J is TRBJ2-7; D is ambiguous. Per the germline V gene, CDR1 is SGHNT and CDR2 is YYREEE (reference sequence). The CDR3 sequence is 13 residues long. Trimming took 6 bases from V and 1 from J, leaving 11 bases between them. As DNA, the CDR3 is TGTGCCAGCACCACCTGGCGGTCCTACGAGCAGTACTTC. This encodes CASTTWRSYEQYF. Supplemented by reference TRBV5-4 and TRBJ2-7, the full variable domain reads ETGVTQSPTHLIKTRGQQVTLRCSSQSGHNTVSWYQQALGQGPQFIFQYYREEENGRGNFPPRFSGLQFPNYSSELNVNALELDDSALYLCASTTWRSYEQYFGPGTRLTVT.

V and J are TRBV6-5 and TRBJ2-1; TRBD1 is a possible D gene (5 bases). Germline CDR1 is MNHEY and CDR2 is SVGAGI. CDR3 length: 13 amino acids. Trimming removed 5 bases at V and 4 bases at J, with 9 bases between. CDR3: CASSTTVYNEQFF. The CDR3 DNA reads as TGTGCCAGCAGTACGACAGTGTACAATGAGCAGTTCTTC.

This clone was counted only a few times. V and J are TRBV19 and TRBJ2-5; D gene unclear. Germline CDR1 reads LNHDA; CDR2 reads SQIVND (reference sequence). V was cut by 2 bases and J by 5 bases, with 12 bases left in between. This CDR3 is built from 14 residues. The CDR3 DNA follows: TGTGCCAGTAGTATACCGGGTTTGGGGGAGACCCAGTACTTC. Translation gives CASSIPGLGETQYF.

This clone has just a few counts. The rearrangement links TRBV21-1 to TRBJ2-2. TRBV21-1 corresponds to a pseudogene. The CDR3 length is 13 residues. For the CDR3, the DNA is TGTGCCAGCACCATAGCGGAAGTCGGGGAGCTGTTTTTT. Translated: CASTIAEVGELFF.

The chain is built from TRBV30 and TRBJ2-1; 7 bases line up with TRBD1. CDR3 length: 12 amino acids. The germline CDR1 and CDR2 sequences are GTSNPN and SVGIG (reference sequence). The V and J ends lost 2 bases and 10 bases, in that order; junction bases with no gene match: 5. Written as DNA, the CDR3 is TGTGCCTGGAGTAGGGGGCCCAGGGAGCAGTTCTTC. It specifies CAWSRGPREQFF.

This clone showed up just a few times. CDR3 sequence (DNA): TGTGCCAGTAAAGGGGTGGGTCCAAGAAATCAGCCCCAGCATTTT. Amino acid sequence: CASKGVGPRNQPQHF. This chain connects TRBV19 to TRBJ1-5, with D perhaps TRBD1 (5 bases). V lost 7 bases, J lost 4 bases, and 17 bases lay in between. This CDR3 comprises 15 residues. Germline-derived CDR1 and CDR2 are LNHDA and SQIVND (reference sequence).

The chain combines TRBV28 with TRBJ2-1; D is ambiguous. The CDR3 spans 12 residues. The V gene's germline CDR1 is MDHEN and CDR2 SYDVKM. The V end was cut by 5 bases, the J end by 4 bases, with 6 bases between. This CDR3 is CASSPGYNEQFF. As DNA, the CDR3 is TGTGCCAGCAGTCCCGGTTACAATGAGCAGTTCTTC.

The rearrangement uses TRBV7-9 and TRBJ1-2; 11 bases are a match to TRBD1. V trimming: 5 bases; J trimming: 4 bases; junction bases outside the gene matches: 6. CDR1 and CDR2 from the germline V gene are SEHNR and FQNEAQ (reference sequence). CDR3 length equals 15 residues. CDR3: CASSDGTGGAYGYTF. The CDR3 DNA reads TGTGCCAGCAGCGACGGGACAGGGGGTGCCTATGGCTACACCTTC.

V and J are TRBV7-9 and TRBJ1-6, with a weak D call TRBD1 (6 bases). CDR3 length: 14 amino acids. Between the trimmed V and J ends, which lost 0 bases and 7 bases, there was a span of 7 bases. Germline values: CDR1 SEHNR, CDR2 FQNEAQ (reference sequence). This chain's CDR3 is CASSLAQGNSPLHF. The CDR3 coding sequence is TGTGCCAGCAGCTTAGCGCAGGGGAATTCACCCCTCCACTTT. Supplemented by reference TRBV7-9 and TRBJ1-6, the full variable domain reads DTGVSQNPRHKITKRGQNVTFRCDPISEHNRLYWYRQTLGQGPEFLTYFQNEAQLEKSRLLSDRFSAERPKGSFSTLEIQRTEQGDSAMYLCASSLAQGNSPLHFGNGTRLTVT.

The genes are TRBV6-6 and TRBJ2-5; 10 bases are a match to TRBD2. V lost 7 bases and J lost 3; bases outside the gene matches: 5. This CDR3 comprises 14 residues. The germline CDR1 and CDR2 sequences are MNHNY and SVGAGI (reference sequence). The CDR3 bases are TGTGCCAGCACAAAACTAGCGGGGAAAGAGACCCAGTACTTC. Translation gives CASTKLAGKETQYF.

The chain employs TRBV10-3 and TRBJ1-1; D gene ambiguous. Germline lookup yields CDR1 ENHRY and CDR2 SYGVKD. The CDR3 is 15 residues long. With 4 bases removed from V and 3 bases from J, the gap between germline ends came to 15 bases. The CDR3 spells CAISVRGLVDTEAFF. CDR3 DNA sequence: TGTGCCATCAGTGTTCGAGGGTTGGTTGACACTGAAGCTTTCTTT.

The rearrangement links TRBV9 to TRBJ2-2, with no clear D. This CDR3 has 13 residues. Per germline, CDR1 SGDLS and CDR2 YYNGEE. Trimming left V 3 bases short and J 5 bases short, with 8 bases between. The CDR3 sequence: CASSAVGTGELFF. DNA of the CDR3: TGTGCCAGCAGCGCAGTAGGGACCGGGGAGCTGTTTTTT.

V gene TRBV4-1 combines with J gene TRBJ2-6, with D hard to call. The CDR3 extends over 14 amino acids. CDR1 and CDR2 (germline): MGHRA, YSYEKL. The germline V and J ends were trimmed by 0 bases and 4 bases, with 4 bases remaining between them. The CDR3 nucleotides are TGCGCCAGCAGCCAAGAGGGCGGGGCCAACGTCCTGACTTTC. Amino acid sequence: CASSQEGGANVLTF.

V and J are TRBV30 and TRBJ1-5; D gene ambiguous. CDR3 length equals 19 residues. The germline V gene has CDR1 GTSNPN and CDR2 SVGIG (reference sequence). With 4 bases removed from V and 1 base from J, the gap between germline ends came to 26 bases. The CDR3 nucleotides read TGTGCCTGGAAGGATTCCGGGAAAAAGTTGGACGGGAGCAATCAGCCCCAGCATTTT. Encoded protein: CAWKDSGKKLDGSNQPQHF. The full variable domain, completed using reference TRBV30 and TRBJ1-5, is SQTIHQWPATLVQPVGSPLSLECTVEGTSNPNLYWYRQAAGRGLQLLFYSVGIGQISSEVPQNLSASRPQDRQFILSSKKLLLSDSGFYLCAWKDSGKKLDGSNQPQHFGDGTRLSIL.

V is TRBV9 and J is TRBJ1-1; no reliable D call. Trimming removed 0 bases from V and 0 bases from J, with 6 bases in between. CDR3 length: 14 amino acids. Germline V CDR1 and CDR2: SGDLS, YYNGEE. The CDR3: CASSVADMNTEAFF. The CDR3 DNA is TGTGCCAGCAGCGTAGCTGACATGAACACTGAAGCTTTCTTT.